This T cell receptor beta chain emerged from a study of type 1 and type 2 diabetes patients. Study-level background: The cohort mixed type 1 diabetes, type 2 diabetes and nondiabetic donors. From PBMCs, CD4+ and CD8+ T cells were isolated by magnetic microbeads.

Study outcomes and limitations: A median of one highly-expanded CD4+ clone, covering approximately 4.1% of reads, occurred in type 2 diabetes.

Comments on this clonotype: Its antigen is not identified.

Other autoimmune diseases and infections within the past four weeks excluded donors. Genomic DNA was the PCR template. A primer set of 30 forward and 13 reverse primers amplified the CDR3. TCRdb used MiXCR to reprocess the multiplex PCR reads, holding one entry per CDR3 protein. The sample has a few hundred thousand distinct CDR3 sequences; more than 40% are singletons. The origin of this receptor is a man younger than 30 with type 2 diabetes. Input material: peripheral blood mononuclear cells (PBMCs).

The CDR3 region is CASSDRVESYEQYF. CDR3 DNA: TGTGCCAGCAGTGACAGGGTGGAAAGCTACGAGCAGTACTTC. The chain employs TRBV6-4 and TRBJ2-7; D not certain. V was trimmed by 2 bases and J by 3 bases, leaving 11 bases between them. The CDR3 spans 14 residues. Germline assignment: CDR1 MRHNA and CDR2 SNTAGT.